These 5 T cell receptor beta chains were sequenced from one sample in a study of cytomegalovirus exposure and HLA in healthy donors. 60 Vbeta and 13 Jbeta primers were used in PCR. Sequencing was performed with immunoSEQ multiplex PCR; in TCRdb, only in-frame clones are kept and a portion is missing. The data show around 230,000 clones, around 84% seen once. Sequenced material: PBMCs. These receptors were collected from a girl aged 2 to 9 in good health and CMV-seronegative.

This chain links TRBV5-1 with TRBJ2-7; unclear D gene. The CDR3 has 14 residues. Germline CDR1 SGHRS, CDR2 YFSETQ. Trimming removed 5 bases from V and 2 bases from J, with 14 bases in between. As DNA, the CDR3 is TGCGCCAGCAGTTCTCGAACCCACACCTACGAGCAGTACTTC. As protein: CASSSRTHTYEQYF.

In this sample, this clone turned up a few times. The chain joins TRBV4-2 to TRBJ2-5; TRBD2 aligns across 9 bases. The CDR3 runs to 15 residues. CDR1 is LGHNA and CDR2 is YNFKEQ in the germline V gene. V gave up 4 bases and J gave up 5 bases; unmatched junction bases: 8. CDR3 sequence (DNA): TGTGCCAGCAGCCTGGCTAGCGGGGTGGGGGAGACCCAGTACTTC. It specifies CASSLASGVGETQYF.

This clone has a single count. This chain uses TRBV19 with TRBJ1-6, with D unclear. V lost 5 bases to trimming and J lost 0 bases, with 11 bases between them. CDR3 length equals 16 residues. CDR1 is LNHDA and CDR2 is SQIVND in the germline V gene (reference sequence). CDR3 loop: CASSLKLSSYNSPLHF. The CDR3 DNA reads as TGTGCCAGTAGTCTGAAGCTTAGCTCCTATAATTCACCCCTCCACTTT.

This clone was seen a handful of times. CDR3 loop: CASSSDRAPRNTEAFF. CDR3 DNA sequence: TGTGCCAGCAGTTCAGACAGGGCACCTAGGAACACTGAAGCTTTCTTT. The rearrangement links TRBV27 to TRBJ1-1; 7 bases fit TRBD1. V trimming: 4 bases; J trimming: 1 base; junction bases outside the gene matches: 9. The CDR3 runs 16 residues. Germline CDR1 reads MNHEY; CDR2 reads SMNVEV (reference sequence).

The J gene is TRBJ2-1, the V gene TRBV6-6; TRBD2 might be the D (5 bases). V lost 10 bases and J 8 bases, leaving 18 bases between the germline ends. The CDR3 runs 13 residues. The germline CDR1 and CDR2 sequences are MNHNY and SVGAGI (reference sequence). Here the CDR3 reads CATELNPGDEQFF. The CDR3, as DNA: TGTGCCACGGAACTGAATCCCGGGGATGAGCAGTTCTTC.